This T cell receptor beta chain is from a study of blood T cell repertoires in COVID-19. The CDR3 spans 15 residues. The germline gives CDR1 SGHTA, CDR2 FQGNSA. The germline V and J ends were trimmed by 2 bases and 5 bases, with 13 bases remaining between them. Per the authors' pipeline: The assay estimated nucleated cells by amplifying reference gene primers. TCRdb keeps only in-frame clones here, not all; method: immunoSEQ multiplex PCR. V and J calls and clone size are copied from that table; D and trimming were computed from the DNA. Of roughly 200,000 clones listed, around 88% are singletons. This chain connects TRBV7-2 to TRBJ2-1; D gene unclear. This receptor was obtained from a man aged 18 to 30 with active or convalescent COVID-19. The source material was peripheral blood. The CDR3: CASSLSRGIHNEQFF. Written as DNA, the CDR3 is TGTGCCAGCAGCTTAAGTCGCGGAATTCACAATGAGCAGTTCTTC.